This T cell receptor (beta chain) derives from a study of T cell repertoires in cytomegalovirus infection. Study details: Public TCR beta signatures indicated both CMV infection and matching HLA type.

The CDR3 is 16 amino acids. CDR1 SGHVS and CDR2 FNYEAQ come from the germline V gene. V lost 5 bases, J lost 5 bases, and 9 bases stayed unmatched. Each CDR3 protein gets one entry after TCRdb re-called the reads with MiXCR. The sample has 80,000 to 130,000 distinct CDR3 sequences, about a quarter seen once. Ten or more counts support this clonotype. Its cognate antigen is unknown. Study-level points and caveats: Cumulated frequencies of public TCR beta families served to identify carriers of CMV plus the relevant HLA. Predominance within the ex vivo response was attributable to HLA-C-restricted CMV-specific TCR beta clonotypes.

The sequencing sample was made of CD8+ T cells from PBMCs. The chain employs TRBV7-6 and TRBJ2-2; 9 bases are shared with TRBD2. The clonotype comes from a human donor in good health (CMV status not recorded). Some clones in this sample may be carry-over from other donors' samples. Here the CDR3 DNA reads TGTGCCAGCAGCCCGCGGGAGGGCCTAGGAACCGGGGAGCTGTTTTTT. Residues: CASSPREGLGTGELFF.